Reported below is one T cell receptor (beta chain). Its antigen is unknown. The data derive from a study of response to subunit inactivated influenza vaccine. The study's findings and limits: There was a suggestion from the authors that each seasonal influenza vaccination recruits few new T cells.

TCRdb independently ran MiXCR on the RT-PCR reads; one entry per CDR3 protein. The sample includes 860,000 or so distinct CDR3 sequences, approximately 21% of them seen just once. The clonotype comes from a man over 45 who received an inactivated influenza vaccine. The sequencing used PBMCs from blood, collected 5 days after vaccination.

The DNA of the CDR3 is TGTGCCAGCAGTTTTACAGGGAGGTACGAGCAGTACTTC. It translates to CASSFTGRYEQYF. J is TRBJ2-7 and V is TRBV28; the D call may be TRBD1 or TRBD2 (6 bases each). The CDR3 covers 13 residues. Germline V gene lookup returns CDR1 MDHEN and CDR2 SYDVKM. The V end lost 3 bases, the J end lost 4 bases, and 10 bases lay between the germline ends.